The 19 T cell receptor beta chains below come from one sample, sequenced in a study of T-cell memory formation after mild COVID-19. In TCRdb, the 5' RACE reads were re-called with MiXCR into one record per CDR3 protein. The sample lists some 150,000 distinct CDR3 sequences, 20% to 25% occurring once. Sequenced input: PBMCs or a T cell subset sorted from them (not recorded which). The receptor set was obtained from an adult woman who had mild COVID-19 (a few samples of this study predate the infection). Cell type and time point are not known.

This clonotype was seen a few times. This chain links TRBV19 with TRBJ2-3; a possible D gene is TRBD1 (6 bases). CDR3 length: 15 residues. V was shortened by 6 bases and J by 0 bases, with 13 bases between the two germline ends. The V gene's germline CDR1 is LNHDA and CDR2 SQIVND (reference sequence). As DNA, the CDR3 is TGTGCCAGTAGAGACAGGTATCCTAGCACAGATACGCAGTATTTT. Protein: CASRDRYPSTDTQYF.

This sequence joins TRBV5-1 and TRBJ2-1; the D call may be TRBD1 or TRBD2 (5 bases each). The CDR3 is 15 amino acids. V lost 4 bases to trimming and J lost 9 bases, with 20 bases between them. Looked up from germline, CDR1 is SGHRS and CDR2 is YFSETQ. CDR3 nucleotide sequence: TGCGCCAGCAGCATCCGGGACCCGCCACACCCTGAGCAGTTCTTC. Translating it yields CASSIRDPPHPEQFF.

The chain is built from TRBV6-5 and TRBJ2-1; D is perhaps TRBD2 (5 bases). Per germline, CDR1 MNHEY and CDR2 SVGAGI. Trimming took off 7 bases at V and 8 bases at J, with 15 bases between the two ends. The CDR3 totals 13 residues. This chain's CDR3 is CASTHGGPDEQFF. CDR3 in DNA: TGTGCCAGCACCCACGGAGGCCCGGATGAGCAGTTCTTC.

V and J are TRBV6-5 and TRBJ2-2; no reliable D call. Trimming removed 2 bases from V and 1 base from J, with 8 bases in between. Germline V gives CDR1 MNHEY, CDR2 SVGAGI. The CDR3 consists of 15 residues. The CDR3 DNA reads TGTGCCAGCAGTTACGACGCCGTGAACACCGGGGAGCTGTTTTTT. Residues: CASSYDAVNTGELFF.

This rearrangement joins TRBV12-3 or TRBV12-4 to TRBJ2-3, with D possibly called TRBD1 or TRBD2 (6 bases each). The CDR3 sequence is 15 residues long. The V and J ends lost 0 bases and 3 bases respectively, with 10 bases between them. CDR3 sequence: CASSLASGATDTQYF. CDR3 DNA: TGTGCCAGCAGTTTAGCGTCGGGGGCAACAGATACGCAGTATTTT.

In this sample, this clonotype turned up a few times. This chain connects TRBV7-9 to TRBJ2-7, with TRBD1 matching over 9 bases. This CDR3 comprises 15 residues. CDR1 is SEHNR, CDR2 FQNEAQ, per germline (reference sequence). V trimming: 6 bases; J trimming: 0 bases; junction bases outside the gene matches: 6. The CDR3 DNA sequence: TGTGCCAGCAGTCCCGGACAGGGGATCTCCTACGAGCAGTACTTC. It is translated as CASSPGQGISYEQYF.

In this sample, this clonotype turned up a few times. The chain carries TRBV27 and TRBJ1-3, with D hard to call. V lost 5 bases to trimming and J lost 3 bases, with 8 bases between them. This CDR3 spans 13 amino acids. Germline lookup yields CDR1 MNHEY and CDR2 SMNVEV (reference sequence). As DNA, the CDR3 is TGTGCCAGCAGTCTGACCCGTGGAAACACCATATATTTT. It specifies CASSLTRGNTIYF.

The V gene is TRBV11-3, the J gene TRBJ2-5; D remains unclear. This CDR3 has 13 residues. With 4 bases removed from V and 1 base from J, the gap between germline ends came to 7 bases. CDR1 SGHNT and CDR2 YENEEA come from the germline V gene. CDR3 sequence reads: CASSSPGQETQYF. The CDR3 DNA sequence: TGTGCCAGCAGCTCACCCGGCCAAGAGACCCAGTACTTC.

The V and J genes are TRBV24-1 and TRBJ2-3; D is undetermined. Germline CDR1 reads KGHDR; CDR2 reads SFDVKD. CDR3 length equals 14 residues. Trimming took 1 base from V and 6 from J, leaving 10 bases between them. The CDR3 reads CATSDLEREDTQYF. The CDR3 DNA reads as TGTGCCACCAGTGATTTAGAACGCGAGGATACGCAGTATTTT.

CDR3 nucleotides: TGTGCCAGCAGCTCCTTACAGGGACAGAGCACCGGGGAGCTGTTTTTT. It translates to CASSSLQGQSTGELFF. V and J are TRBV5-6 and TRBJ2-2; TRBD1 agrees at 7 bases. Per germline, CDR1 SGHDT and CDR2 YYEEEE. This CDR3 spans 16 amino acids. J lost 4 bases, V lost 3 bases, and 9 bases had no gene match.

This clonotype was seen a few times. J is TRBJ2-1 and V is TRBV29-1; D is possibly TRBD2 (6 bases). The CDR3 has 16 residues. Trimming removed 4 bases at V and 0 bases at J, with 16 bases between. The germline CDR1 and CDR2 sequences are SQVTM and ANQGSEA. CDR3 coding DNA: TGCAGCGTTGCGGGTCTCCACGGGAGCTCCTACAATGAGCAGTTCTTC. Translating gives CSVAGLHGSSYNEQFF.

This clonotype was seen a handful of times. In DNA form, the CDR3 reads TGTGCCAGCAGTCACATAGCGGGAGGGCCAGGGTCCTACAATGAGCAGTTCTTC. Translating it yields CASSHIAGGPGSYNEQFF. This sequence joins TRBV6-5 and TRBJ2-1; 11 nucleotides line up with TRBD2. This CDR3 comprises 18 residues. V dropped 5 bases and J dropped 1; count of bases not matched to a gene: 10. Germline assignment: CDR1 MNHEY and CDR2 SVGAGI.

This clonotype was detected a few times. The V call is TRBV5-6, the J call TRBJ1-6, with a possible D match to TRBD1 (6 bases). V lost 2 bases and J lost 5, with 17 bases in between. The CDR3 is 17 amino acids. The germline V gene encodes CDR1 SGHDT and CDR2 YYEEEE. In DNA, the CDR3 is TGTGCCAGCAGCTTTTCGACGGGGGGCGAAGATAATTCACCCCTCCACTTT. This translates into CASSFSTGGEDNSPLHF.

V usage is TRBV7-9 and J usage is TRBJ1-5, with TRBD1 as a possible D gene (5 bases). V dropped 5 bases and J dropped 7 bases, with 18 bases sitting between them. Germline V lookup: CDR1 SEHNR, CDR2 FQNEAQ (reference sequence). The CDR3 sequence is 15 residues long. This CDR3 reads CASSPVGGIGQPQHF. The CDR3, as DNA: TGTGCCAGCAGCCCCGTGGGGGGGATTGGGCAGCCCCAGCATTTT. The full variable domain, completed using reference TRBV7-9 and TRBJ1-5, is DTGVSQNPRHKITKRGQNVTFRCDPISEHNRLYWYRQTLGQGPEFLTYFQNEAQLEKSRLLSDRFSAERPKGSFSTLEIQRTEQGDSAMYLCASSPVGGIGQPQHFGDGTRLSIL.

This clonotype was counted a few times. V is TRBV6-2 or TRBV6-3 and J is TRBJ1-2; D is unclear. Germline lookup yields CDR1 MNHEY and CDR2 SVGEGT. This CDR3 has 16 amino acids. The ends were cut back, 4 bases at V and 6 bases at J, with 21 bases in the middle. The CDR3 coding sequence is TGTGCCAGCAGTTGGCAGGTCGGTGGTGGTTGGAATGGCTACACCTTC. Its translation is CASSWQVGGGWNGYTF.

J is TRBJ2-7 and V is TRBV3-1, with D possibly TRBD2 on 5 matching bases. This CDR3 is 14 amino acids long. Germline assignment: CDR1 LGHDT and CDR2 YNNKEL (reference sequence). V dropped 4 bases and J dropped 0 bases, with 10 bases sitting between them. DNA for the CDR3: TGTGCCAGCAGCCGTGAGGGTAGCTCCTACGAGCAGTACTTC. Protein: CASSREGSSYEQYF.

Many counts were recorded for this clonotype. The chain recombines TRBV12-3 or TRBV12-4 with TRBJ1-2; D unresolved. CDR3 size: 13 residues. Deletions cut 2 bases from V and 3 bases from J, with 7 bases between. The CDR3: CASSLLMDYGYTF. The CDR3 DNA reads TGTGCCAGCAGTTTACTCATGGACTATGGCTACACCTTC.

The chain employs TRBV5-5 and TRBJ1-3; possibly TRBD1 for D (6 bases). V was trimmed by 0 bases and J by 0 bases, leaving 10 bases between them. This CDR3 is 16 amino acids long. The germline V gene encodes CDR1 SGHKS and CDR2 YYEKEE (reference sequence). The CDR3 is CASSLGDTFSGNTIYF. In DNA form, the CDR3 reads TGTGCCAGCAGCTTGGGGGACACGTTCTCTGGAAACACCATATATTTT.

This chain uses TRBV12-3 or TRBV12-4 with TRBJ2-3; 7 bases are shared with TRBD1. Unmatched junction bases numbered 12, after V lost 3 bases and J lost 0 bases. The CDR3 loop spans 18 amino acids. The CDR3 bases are TGTGCCAGCAGTTTTGGGGACAGATTCTCCTTTAGCACAGATACGCAGTATTTT. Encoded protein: CASSFGDRFSFSTDTQYF.